The clone carrying this TCR beta chain was picked up a small number of times. Its matching antigen is unknown. A single record per CDR3 protein comes from TCRdb applying MiXCR to the RT-PCR reads. The sample includes hundreds of thousands of distinct CDR3 sequences, around 16% of them seen just once. These data originate in a study of response to subunit inactivated influenza vaccine. The CDR3 covers 21 residues. CDR1 and CDR2 from the germline V gene are SGHNT and YYREEE (reference sequence). The V segment lost 0 bases and the J segment 0 bases; nucleotides outside the gene matches: 10. Study-wide findings and caveats: The study's authors posited that every seasonal influenza vaccination enlists few new T cells.

The J gene is TRBJ2-4, the V gene TRBV5-4, with 15 bases matching TRBD2. The receptor's source is a man aged 50-59 years who received an inactivated influenza vaccine. The sequenced sample was PBMCs from blood, obtained about 13 days after vaccination. The CDR3 reads CASSLAWGLAGGKLAKNIQYF. The CDR3 DNA reads as TGTGCCAGCAGCTTGGCCTGGGGACTAGCGGGGGGCAAACTAGCCAAAAACATTCAGTACTTC.